This T cell receptor (beta chain) was retrieved from a study of T cells in Graves' hyperthyroidism and ophthalmopathy. This CDR3 comprises 16 residues. The ends were cut back, 3 bases at V and 5 bases at J, with 19 bases in the middle. Looked up from germline, CDR1 is KGHSH and CDR2 is LQKENI. RNA transcripts yielded amplified TCR beta CDR3 regions. First-round RT-PCR of the TCR CDR3 relied on the HTBI primer set. In TCRdb, the multiplex PCR reads were re-called with MiXCR into one record per CDR3 protein. The sample yields approximately 300,000 distinct CDR3 sequences, less than 20% seen once. The source material was blood. The TCR sequence derives from a man aged 50-60 years with Graves' ophthalmopathy. The chain carries TRBV18 and TRBJ1-1, with D possibly being TRBD1 (5 bases). CDR3 bases: TGTGCCAGCTCACCTTTTACCTCGAGGGGCGGGACTGAAGCTTTCTTT. Translated, it gives CASSPFTSRGGTEAFF.